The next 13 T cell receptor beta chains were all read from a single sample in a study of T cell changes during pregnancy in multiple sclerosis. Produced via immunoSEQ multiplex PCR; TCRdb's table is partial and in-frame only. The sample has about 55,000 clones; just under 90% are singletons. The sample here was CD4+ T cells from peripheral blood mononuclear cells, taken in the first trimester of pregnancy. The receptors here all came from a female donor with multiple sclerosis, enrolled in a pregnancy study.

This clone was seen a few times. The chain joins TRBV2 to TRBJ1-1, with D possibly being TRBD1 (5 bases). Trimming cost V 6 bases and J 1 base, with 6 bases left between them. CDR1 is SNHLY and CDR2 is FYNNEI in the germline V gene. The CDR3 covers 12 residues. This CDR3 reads CASRGPNTEAFF. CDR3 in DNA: TGTGCCAGCAGGGGGCCGAACACTGAAGCTTTCTTT.

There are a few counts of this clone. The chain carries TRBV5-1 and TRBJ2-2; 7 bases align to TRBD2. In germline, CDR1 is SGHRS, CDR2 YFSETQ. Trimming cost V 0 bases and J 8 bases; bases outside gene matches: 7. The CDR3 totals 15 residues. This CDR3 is CASSLALAAIGELFF. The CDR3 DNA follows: TGCGCCAGCAGCTTGGCCCTAGCGGCGATTGGGGAGCTGTTTTTT.

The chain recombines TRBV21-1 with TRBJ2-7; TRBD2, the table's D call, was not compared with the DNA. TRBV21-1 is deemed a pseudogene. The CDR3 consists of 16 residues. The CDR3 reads CASSFDSGRAIHEQYF. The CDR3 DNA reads TGTGCCAGCAGCTTCGATAGCGGGAGGGCCATCCACGAGCAGTACTTC.

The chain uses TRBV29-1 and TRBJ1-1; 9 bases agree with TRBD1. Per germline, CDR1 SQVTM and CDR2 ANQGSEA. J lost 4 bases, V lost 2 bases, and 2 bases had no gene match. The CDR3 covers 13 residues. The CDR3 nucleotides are TGCAGCGTTGAAACACAGGGGGCCACTGAAGCTTTCTTT. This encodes CSVETQGATEAFF.

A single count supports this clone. The CDR3 protein is CASSEGWGGVGAFF. Here the CDR3 DNA reads TGTGCCAGCAGTGAAGGGTGGGGGGGGGTTGGTGCTTTCTTT. The chain is built from TRBV6-1 and TRBJ1-1, with a weak D call TRBD1 (5 bases). CDR3 size: 14 residues. Germline CDR1 is MNHNS and CDR2 is SASEGT. V shed 1 base and J shed 11 bases, with 17 bases lying between them.

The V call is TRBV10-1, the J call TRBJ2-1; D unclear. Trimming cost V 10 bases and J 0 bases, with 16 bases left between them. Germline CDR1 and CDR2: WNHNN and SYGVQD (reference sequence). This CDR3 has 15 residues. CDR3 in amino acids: CATETPPSSYNEQFF. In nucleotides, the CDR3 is TGCGCCACCGAGACTCCTCCGAGCTCCTACAATGAGCAGTTCTTC.

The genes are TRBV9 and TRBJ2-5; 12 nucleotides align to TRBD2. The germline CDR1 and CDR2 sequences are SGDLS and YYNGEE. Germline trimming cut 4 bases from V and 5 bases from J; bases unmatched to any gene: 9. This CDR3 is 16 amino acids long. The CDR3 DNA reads TGTGCCAGCAGCCCCGCTAGCGGGAGGGAGATGGAGACCCAGTACTTC. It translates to CASSPASGREMETQYF.

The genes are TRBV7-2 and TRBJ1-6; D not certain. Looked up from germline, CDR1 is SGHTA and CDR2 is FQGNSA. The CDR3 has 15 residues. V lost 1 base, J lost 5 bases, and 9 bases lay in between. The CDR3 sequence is CASSLGGYDNSPLHF. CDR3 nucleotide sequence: TGTGCCAGCAGCTTAGGAGGGTATGATAATTCACCCCTCCACTTT.

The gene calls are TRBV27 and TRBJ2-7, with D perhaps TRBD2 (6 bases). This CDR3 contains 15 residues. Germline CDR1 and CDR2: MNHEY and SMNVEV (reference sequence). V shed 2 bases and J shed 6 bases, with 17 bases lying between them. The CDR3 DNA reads TGTGCCAGCAGTTTAAATTGGGACTCATCAGGCGAGCAGTACTTC. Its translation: CASSLNWDSSGEQYF.

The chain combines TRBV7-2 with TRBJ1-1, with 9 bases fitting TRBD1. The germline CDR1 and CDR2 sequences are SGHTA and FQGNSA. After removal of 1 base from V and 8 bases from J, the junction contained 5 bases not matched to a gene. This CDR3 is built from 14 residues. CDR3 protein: CASSLVMGTGEAFF. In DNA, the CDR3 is TGTGCCAGCAGCTTAGTGATGGGGACAGGGGAAGCTTTCTTT.

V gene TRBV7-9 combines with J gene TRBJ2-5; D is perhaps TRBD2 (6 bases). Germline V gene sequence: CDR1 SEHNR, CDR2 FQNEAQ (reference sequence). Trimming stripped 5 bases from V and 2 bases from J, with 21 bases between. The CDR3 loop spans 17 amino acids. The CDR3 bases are TGTGCCAGCAGCCCTCAAGTGGGACTTCAGCATCAAGAGACCCAGTACTTC. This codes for CASSPQVGLQHQETQYF.

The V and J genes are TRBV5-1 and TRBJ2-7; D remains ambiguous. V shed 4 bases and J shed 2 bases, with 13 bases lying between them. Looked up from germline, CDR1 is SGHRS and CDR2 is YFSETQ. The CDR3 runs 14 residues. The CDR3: CASSPGQSTYEQYF. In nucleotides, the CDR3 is TGCGCCAGCAGCCCGGGTCAGAGTACCTACGAGCAGTACTTC.

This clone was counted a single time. CDR3 amino acids: CASSIAAATYEAFF. For the CDR3, the DNA is TGTGCCAGTAGTATAGCAGCGGCGACCTATGAAGCTTTCTTT. J is TRBJ1-1 and V is TRBV19; D not certain. The germline V and J ends were trimmed by 1 base and 7 bases, with 13 bases remaining between them. Germline CDR1 and CDR2: LNHDA and SQIVND (reference sequence). The CDR3 loop spans 14 amino acids.